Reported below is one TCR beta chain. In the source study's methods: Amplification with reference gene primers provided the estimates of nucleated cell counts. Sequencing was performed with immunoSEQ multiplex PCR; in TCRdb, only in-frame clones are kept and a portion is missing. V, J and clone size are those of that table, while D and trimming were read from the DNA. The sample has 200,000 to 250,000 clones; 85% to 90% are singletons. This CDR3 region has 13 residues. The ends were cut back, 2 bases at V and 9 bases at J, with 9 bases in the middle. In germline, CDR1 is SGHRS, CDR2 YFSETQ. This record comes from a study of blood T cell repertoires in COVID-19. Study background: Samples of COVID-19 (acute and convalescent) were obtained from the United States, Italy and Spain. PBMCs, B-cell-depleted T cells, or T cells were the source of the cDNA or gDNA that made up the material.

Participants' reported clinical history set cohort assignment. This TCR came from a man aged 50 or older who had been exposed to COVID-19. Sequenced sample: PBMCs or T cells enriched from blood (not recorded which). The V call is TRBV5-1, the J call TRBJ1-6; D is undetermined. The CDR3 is CASSFEGGSPLHF. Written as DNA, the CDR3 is TGCGCCAGCAGCTTCGAAGGCGGTTCACCCCTCCACTTT.